These 14 T cell receptor beta chains were sequenced from one sample in a study of T-cell reconstitution after alpha-beta-depleted transplantation in children. As it was prepared, the TCRbeta library received unique molecular identifiers. In TCRdb, the PCR reads were re-called with MiXCR into one record per CDR3 protein. Among hundreds of thousands of distinct CDR3 sequences listed, roughly 13% were seen once. This specimen was PBMCs, taken before TCRalphabeta/CD19-depleted stem cell transplant. The receptors stem from a girl aged 2 to 10 with congenital amegakaryocytic thrombocytopenia, due to receive a stem cell transplant.

The rearrangement links TRBV7-2 to TRBJ2-7, with TRBD2 matching over 11 bases. V dropped 2 bases and J dropped 7; count of bases not matched to a gene: 7. The CDR3 is 15 amino acids. Germline loops: CDR1 SGHTA, CDR2 FQGNSA. The CDR3 DNA sequence: TGTGCCAGCAGCTTATGGGCTAGCGGGAGGATGGAGCAGTACTTC. Translating gives CASSLWASGRMEQYF.

This clonotype has a handful of counts. The genes are TRBV29-1 and TRBJ2-5; TRBD1 matches at 7 bases. This CDR3 has 12 amino acids. V dropped 7 bases and J dropped 3; count of bases not matched to a gene: 5. Germline-derived CDR1 and CDR2 are SQVTM and ANQGSEA. CDR3 loop: CSARQGEETQYF. In DNA form, the CDR3 reads TGCAGCGCTCGACAGGGCGAAGAGACCCAGTACTTC.

This clonotype was detected many times. The chain joins TRBV7-8 to TRBJ1-3, with D perhaps matching TRBD1 (5 bases). The CDR3 is 17 amino acids. V lost 0 bases and J 7 bases, leaving 19 bases between the germline ends. Germline-derived CDR1 and CDR2 are SGHVS and FQNEAQ. The CDR3 nucleotides read TGTGCCAGCAGCTTAGCGTTAAGTGCGGCGTCAGGGAACACCATATATTTT. This gives the protein CASSLALSAASGNTIYF. The full variable domain, with the rest looked up from reference TRBV7-8 and TRBJ1-3, is GAGVSQSPRYKVAKRGQDVALRCDPISGHVSLFWYQQALGQGPEFLTYFQNEAQLDKSGLPSDRFFAERPEGSVSTLKIQRTQQEDSAVYLCASSLALSAASGNTIYFGEGSWLTVV.

The chain couples TRBV5-1 to TRBJ2-1, with 7 bases matching TRBD2. V was clipped by 5 bases and J by 8 bases; unmatched bases: 10. The CDR3 consists of 14 residues. Germline values: CDR1 SGHRS, CDR2 YFSETQ. For the CDR3, the DNA is TGCGCCAGCAGTGAGGCTAGCGGATACCATGAGCAGTTCTTC. This translates into CASSEASGYHEQFF.

There are a few counts of this clonotype. The chain recombines TRBV18 with TRBJ2-7; 7 bases are shared with TRBD1. The ends lost 3 bases at V and 4 bases at J; junction bases unmatched: 12. There are 16 residues in the CDR3. CDR1 and CDR2 (germline): KGHSH, LQKENI. Written as DNA, the CDR3 is TGTGCCAGCTCACCCCTGGCAGGGGGTTGGAGTTACGAGCAGTACTTC. This translates into CASSPLAGGWSYEQYF.

This clonotype was observed at least ten times. The chain is built from TRBV15 and TRBJ2-3, with a tentative D call TRBD2 (6 bases). Germline assignment: CDR1 LNHNV and CDR2 YYDKDF (reference sequence). The CDR3 extends over 14 amino acids. Trimming took 0 bases from V and 10 from J, leaving 14 bases between them. CDR3 in amino acids: CATSRDGGSMSQYF. CDR3 DNA: TGTGCCACCAGCAGAGATGGAGGGAGTATGTCGCAGTATTTT.

This clonotype was seen repeatedly, ten times or more. The rearrangement links TRBV28 to TRBJ1-2; a weak D match, TRBD1 (6 bases). The CDR3 is made up of 14 amino acids. Germline V gene lookup returns CDR1 MDHEN and CDR2 SYDVKM. V lost 2 bases to trimming and J lost 4 bases, with 11 bases between them. The CDR3 sequence: CASSLRGGGYGYTF. Written as DNA, the CDR3 is TGTGCCAGCAGTTTAAGGGGAGGGGGCTATGGCTACACCTTC.

In its sample, this clonotype was seen many times. The chain joins TRBV7-9 to TRBJ1-5; D is unclear. The CDR3 runs to 15 residues. In germline, CDR1 is SEHNR, CDR2 FQNEAQ (reference sequence). The germline V and J ends were trimmed by 1 base and 0 bases, with 7 bases remaining between them. The CDR3 protein is CASSLDGGSNQPQHF. The DNA for the CDR3 is TGTGCCAGCAGCTTAGATGGCGGTAGCAATCAGCCCCAGCATTTT.

This clonotype has ten or more counts. This chain joins TRBV20-1 and TRBJ2-1; D not resolved. Germline V gene data show CDR1 as DFQATT and CDR2 as SNEGSKA (reference sequence). CDR3 length: 12 residues. Trimming took 6 bases from V and 2 from J, leaving 8 bases between them. The CDR3 DNA follows: TGCAGTGCCCCCTCCACCTACAATGAGCAGTTCTTC. It codes for CSAPSTYNEQFF.

This clonotype was found many times. One end of the junction is discordant with germline, which a read error may explain. The rearrangement links TRBV6-2 or TRBV6-3 to TRBJ2-4, with D tentatively TRBD1 (7 bases). Germline V gives CDR1 MNHEY, CDR2 SVGEGT. The CDR3 consists of 15 residues. CDR3 nucleotide sequence: TGTGTCAGCAGTTTCCCCCAGGGGGGAGTGGACATTCAGTACTTC. Protein product: CVSSFPQGGVDIQYF.

V usage is TRBV6-1 and J usage is TRBJ2-3, with 12 nucleotides matching TRBD2. The germline V gene has CDR1 MNHNS and CDR2 SASEGT. V shed 6 bases, J shed 4 bases, and the junction held 5 bases outside the gene matches. The CDR3 sequence is 15 residues long. The CDR3 nucleotides are TGTGCCAGCAGCAGACTAGCGGGAGCCCCAGATACGCAGTATTTT. Amino acids: CASSRLAGAPDTQYF.

At least ten counts were recorded for this clonotype. This sequence joins TRBV11-2 and TRBJ2-7; 9 bases map to TRBD2. Germline V gene data show CDR1 as SGHAT and CDR2 as FQNNGV. The CDR3 is made up of 16 amino acids. The V and J ends lost 4 bases and 3 bases, in that order; junction bases with no gene match: 10. For the CDR3, the DNA is TGTGCCAGCAGCTCGATACGGACTAGCGTATTCTACGAGCAGTACTTC. Amino acids: CASSSIRTSVFYEQYF.

This clonotype was found many times. The chain joins TRBV24-1 to TRBJ1-5; a possible D gene is TRBD1 (5 bases). Trimming took 0 bases from V and 0 from J, leaving 14 bases between them. CDR3 length: 18 amino acids. The germline V gene has CDR1 KGHDR and CDR2 SFDVKD. CDR3 sequence reads: CATSDLQGRGYSNQPQHF. The CDR3 bases are TGTGCCACCAGTGATTTGCAGGGAAGGGGATATAGCAATCAGCCCCAGCATTTT.

This clonotype was seen repeatedly, ten times or more. The rearrangement uses TRBV5-1 and TRBJ2-1; 14 positions match TRBD2. Germline V CDR1 and CDR2: SGHRS, YFSETQ. There are 16 residues in the CDR3. V shed 2 bases, J shed 5 bases, and the junction held 3 bases outside the gene matches. CDR3 protein: CASSFGLAGGHNEQFF. The CDR3 bases are TGCGCCAGCAGCTTTGGACTAGCGGGAGGACACAATGAGCAGTTCTTC.